The entry that follows covers one T cell receptor (beta chain) sequence. Its antigen is unidentified. This specimen belongs to a study of cytomegalovirus exposure and HLA in healthy donors. Study-level points and caveats: Links to common viral pathogens appeared, in a later analysis, for several of the most significant clusters. According to the study, approximately 150 TCR beta chains were cytomegalovirus-associated.

The V gene lost 0 bases and the J gene lost 6 bases, with 17 bases spanning the gap. The germline V gene encodes CDR1 SGHTA and CDR2 FQGNSA. This CDR3 comprises 16 residues. A multiplex PCR was run with 60 Vbeta primers and 13 Jbeta primers. The protocol was immunoSEQ multiplex PCR, while the TCRdb copy is restricted to in-frame clones and leaves out a portion. The table lists 100,000 to 150,000 clones, 75% to 85% of them singletons. The TCR comes from a man between 45 and 60 years old in good health and CMV-seronegative. The sequencing sample was made of PBMCs. The chain has TRBV7-2 and TRBJ1-2, with D perhaps matching TRBD1 (6 bases). DNA for the CDR3: TGTGCCAGCAGCTTAGCGGAGTCGAGGGACAAGGATGGCTACACCTTC. Protein product: CASSLAESRDKDGYTF.